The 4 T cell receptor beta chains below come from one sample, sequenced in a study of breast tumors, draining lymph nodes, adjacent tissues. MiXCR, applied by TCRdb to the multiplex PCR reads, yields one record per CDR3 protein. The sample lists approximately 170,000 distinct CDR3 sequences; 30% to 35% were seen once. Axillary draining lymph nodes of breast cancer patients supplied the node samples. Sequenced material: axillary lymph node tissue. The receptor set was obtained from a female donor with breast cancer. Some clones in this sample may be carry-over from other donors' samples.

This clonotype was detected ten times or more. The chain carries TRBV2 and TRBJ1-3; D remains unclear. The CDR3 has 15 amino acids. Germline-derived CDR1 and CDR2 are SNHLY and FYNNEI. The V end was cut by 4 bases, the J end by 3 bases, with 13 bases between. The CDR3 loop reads CASSVGYPDGNTIYF. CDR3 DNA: TGTGCCAGCAGTGTCGGATACCCAGATGGAAACACCATATATTTT.

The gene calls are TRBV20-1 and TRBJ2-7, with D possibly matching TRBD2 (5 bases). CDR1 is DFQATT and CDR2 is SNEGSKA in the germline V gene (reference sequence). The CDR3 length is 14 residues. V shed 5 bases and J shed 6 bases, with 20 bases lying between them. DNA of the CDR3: TGCAGTGCTCTAGCCCGGGGATCGGAATCCGAGCAGTACTTC. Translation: CSALARGSESEQYF.

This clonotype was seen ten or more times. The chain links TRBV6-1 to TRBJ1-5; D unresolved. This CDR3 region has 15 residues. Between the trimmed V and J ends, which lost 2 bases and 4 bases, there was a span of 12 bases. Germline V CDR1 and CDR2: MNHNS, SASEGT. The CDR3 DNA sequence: TGTGCCAGCAGTGAACTAAGAACAGAGAATCAGCCCCAGCATTTT. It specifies CASSELRTENQPQHF.

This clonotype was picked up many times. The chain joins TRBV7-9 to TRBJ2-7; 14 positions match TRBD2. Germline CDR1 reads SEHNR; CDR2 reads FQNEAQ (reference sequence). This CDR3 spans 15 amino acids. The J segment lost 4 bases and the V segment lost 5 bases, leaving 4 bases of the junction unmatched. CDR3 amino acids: CASSQGTSGRYEQYF. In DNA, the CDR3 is TGTGCCAGCAGCCAAGGGACTAGCGGGAGATACGAGCAGTACTTC.